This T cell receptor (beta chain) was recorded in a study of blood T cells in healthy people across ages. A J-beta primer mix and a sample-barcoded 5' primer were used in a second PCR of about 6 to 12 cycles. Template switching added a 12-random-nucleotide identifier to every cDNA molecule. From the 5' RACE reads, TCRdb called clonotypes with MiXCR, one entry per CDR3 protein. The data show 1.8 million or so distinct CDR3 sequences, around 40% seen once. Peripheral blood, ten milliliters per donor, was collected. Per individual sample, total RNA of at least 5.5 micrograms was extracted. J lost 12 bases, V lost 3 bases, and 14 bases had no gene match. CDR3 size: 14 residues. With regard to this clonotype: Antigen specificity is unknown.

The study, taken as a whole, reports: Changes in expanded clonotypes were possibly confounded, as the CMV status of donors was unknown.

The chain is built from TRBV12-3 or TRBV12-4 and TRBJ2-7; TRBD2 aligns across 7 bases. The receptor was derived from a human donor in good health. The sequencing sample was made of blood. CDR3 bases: TGTGCCAGCAGTTTGAGACTAGCTCAAGAGACCCTGTACTTC. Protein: CASSLRLAQETLYF.